The T cell receptor (beta chain) described here comes from a study of monozygotic twins with inflammatory bowel disease. A total RNA quantity of 3500 ng went into each TCR library. cDNA for each sample came from eight separate reactions. The cDNA of both the TCRalpha and TCRbeta chains was subjected to two nested PCRs of approximately 17 and 9 cycles. TCRdb reprocessed the 5' RACE reads, keeping one entry per CDR3 protein, no DNA. The specimen's table records around 200,000 distinct CDR3 sequences. This TCR was sampled from a human donor with ulcerative colitis or Crohn's disease, or a healthy co-twin of an affected twin (not recorded which). The source material was blood.

CDR3: CASMSGSYNEQFF. The chain combines TRBV7-8 with TRBJ2-1; no DNA is available, so the TRBD2 call from TCRdb remains unchecked. The CDR3 sequence is 13 residues long. Germline CDR1 SGHVS, CDR2 FQNEAQ.